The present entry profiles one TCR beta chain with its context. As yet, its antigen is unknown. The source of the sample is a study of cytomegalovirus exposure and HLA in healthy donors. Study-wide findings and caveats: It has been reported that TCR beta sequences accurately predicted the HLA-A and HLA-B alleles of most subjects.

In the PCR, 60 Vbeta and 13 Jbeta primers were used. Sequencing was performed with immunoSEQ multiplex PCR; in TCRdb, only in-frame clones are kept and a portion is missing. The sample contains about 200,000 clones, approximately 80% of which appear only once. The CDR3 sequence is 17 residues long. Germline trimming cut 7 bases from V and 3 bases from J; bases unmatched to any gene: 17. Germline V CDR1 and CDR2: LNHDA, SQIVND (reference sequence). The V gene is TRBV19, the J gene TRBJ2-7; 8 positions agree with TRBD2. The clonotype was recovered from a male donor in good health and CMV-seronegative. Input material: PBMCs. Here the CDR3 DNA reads TGTGCCAGTATCCCCGGGAGGGCCAGGGCTAATGGCTACGAGCAGTACTTC. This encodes CASIPGRARANGYEQYF. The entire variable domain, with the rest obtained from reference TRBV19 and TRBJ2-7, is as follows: DGGITQSPKYLFRKEGQNVTLSCEQNLNHDAMYWYRQDPGQGLRLIYYSQIVNDFQKGDIAEGYSVSREKKESFPLTVTSAQKNPTAFYLCASIPGRARANGYEQYFGPGTRLTVT.